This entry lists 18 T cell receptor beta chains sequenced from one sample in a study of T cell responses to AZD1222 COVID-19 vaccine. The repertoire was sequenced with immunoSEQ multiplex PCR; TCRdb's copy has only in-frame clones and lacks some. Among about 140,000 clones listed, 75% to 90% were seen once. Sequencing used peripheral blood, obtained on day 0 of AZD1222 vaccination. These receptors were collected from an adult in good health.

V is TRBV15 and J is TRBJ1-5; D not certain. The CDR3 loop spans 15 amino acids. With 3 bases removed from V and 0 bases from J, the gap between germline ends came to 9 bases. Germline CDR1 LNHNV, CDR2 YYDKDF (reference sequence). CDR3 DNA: TGTGCCACCAGCAGGGCCCTTTATAGCAATCAGCCCCAGCATTTT. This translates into CATSRALYSNQPQHF.

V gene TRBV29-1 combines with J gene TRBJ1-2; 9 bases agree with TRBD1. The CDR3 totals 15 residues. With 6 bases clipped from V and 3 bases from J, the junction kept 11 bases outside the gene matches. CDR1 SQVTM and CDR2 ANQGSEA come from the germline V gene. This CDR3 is CSVETGGGVHYGYTF. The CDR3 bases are TGCAGCGTGGAGACAGGGGGAGGGGTTCACTATGGCTACACCTTC. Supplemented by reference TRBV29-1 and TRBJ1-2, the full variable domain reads SAVISQKPSRDICQRGTSLTIQCQVDSQVTMMFWYRQQPGQSLTLIATANQGSEATYESGFVIDKFPISRPNLTFSTLTVSNMSPEDSSIYLCSVETGGGVHYGYTFGSGTRLTVV.

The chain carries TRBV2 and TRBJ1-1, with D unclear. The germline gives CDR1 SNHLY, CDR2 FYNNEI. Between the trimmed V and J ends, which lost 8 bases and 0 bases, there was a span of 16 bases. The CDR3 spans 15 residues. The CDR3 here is CASAIGGSLNTEAFF. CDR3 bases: TGTGCCAGCGCCATCGGTGGCAGTTTGAACACTGAAGCTTTCTTT. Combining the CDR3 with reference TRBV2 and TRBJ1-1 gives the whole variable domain EPEVTQTPSHQVTQMGQEVILRCVPISNHLYFYWYRQILGQKVEFLVSFYNNEISEKSEIFDDQFSVERPDGSNFTLKIRSTKLEDSAMYFCASAIGGSLNTEAFFGQGTRLTVV.

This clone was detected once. Here the CDR3 reads CASSFGDGVGNEQFF. Written as DNA, the CDR3 is TGTGCCAGCAGCTTTGGGGATGGGGTGGGGAATGAGCAGTTCTTC. The rearrangement links TRBV11-2 to TRBJ2-1; D remains ambiguous. There are 15 residues in the CDR3. The germline V gene has CDR1 SGHAT and CDR2 FQNNGV. Trimming took off 3 bases at V and 7 bases at J, with 16 bases between the two ends.

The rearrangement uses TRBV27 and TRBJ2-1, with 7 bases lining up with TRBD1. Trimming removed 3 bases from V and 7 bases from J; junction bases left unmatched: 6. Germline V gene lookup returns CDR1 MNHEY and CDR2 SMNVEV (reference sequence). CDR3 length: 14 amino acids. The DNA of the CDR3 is TGTGCCAGCAGTTTGAGGGGGCTTTTGAATGAGCAGTTCTTC. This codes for CASSLRGLLNEQFF.

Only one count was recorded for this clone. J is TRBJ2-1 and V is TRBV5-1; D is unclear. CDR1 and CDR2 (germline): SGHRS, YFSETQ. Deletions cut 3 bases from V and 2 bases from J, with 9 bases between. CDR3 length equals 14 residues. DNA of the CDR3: TGCGCCAGCAGCTGGGCGGATACCTACAATGAGCAGTTCTTC. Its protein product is CASSWADTYNEQFF.

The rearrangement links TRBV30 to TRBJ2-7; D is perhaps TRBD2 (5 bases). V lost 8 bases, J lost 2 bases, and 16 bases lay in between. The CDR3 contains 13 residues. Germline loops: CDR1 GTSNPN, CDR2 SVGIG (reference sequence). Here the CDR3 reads CAILDGLAYEQYF. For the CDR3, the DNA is TGTGCCATTCTGGACGGACTCGCCTACGAGCAGTACTTC.

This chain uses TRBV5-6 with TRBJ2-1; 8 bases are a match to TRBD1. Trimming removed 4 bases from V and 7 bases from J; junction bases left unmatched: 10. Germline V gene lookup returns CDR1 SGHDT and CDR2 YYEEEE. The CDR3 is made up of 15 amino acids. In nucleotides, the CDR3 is TGTGCCAGCAGCAACGGGACAGGCCTTCGGAATGAGCAGTTCTTC. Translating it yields CASSNGTGLRNEQFF.

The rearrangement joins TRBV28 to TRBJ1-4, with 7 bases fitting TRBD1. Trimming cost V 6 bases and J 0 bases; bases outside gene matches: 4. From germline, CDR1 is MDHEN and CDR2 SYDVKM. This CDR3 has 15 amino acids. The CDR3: CASRQGTATNEKLFF. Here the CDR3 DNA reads TGTGCCAGCAGGCAAGGGACAGCAACTAATGAAAAACTGTTTTTT.

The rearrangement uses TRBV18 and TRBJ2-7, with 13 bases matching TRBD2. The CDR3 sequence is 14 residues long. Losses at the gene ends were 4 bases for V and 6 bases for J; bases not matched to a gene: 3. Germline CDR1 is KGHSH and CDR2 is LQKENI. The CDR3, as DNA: TGTGCCAGCTCACACACTAGCGGGAGGGTCGAGCAGTACTTC. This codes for CASSHTSGRVEQYF.

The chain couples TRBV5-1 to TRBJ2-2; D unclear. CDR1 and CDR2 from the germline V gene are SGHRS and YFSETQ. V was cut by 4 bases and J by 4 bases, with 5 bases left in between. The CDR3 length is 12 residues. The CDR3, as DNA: TGCGCCAGCAGCCTCTCCACCGGGGAGCTGTTTTTT. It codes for CASSLSTGELFF.

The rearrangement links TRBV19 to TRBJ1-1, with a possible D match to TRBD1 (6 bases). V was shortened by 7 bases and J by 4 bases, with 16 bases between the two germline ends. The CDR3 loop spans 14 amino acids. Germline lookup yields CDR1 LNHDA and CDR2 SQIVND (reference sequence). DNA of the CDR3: TGTGCCAGTATTCCGAACAGGGATCGCACTGAAGCTTTCTTT. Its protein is CASIPNRDRTEAFF.

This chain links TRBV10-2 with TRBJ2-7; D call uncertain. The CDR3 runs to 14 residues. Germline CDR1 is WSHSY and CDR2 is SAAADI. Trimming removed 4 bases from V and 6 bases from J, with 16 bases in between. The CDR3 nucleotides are TGCGCCAGCAGTGCCGGTCCCGAACGACGCGAGCAGTACTTC. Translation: CASSAGPERREQYF.

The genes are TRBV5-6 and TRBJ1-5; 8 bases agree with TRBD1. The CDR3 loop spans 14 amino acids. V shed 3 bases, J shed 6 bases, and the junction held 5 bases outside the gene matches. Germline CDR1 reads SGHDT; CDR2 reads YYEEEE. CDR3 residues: CASSSQGVGQPQHF. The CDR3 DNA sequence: TGTGCCAGCAGCTCACAGGGGGTCGGTCAGCCCCAGCATTTT.

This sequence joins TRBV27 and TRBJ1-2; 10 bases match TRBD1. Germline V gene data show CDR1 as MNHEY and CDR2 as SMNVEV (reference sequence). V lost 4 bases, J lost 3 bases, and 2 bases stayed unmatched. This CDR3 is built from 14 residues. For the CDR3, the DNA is TGTGCCAGCAGTTCGGGACAGGGGTACTATGGCTACACCTTC. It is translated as CASSSGQGYYGYTF.

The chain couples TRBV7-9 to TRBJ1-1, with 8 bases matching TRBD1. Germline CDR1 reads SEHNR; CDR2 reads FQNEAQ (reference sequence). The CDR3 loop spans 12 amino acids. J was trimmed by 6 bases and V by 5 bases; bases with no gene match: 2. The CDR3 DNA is TGTGCCAGCAGCGGACAGGGCTCTGAAGCTTTCTTT. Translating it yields CASSGQGSEAFF.

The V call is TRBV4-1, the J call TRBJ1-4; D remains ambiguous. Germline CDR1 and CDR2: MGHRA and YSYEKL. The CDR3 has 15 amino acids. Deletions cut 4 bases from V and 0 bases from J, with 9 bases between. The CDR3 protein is CASSRASATNEKLFF. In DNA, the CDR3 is TGCGCCAGCAGCCGAGCCAGTGCAACTAATGAAAAACTGTTTTTT.

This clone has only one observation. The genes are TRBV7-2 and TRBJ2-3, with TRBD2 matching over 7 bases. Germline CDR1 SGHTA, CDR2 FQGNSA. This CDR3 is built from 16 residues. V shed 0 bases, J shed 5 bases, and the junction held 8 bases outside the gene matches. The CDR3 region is CASSLAHGGGLDTQYF. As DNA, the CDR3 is TGTGCCAGCAGCTTAGCGCATGGCGGGGGTTTAGATACGCAGTATTTT.